This entry lists 13 T cell receptor beta chains sequenced from one sample in a study of OX40 agonist ivuxolimab in advanced cancers. Receptors were amplified or captured by the immunoSEQ multiplex PCR assay. TCRdb holds this immuneACCESS table with in-frame rearrangements only. Some clones are missing; in checked studies, unresolved V genes explain under half, and the rest has no known cause. This sample holds about 20,000 clones; roughly 84% were observed only once. Of the sample, around 38% falls within the top ten clones. Material: CD4+ or CD8+ T cells sorted from blood, obtained in a trial of the OX40 agonist ivuxolimab. The source is an adult with an advanced solid tumor such as melanoma, head and neck, liver or kidney cancer.

CDR3 residues: CASSLGAGIYEQYF. In DNA form, the CDR3 reads TGTGCCAGCAGCTTAGGGGCAGGGATCTACGAGCAGTACTTC. This chain joins TRBV11-2 and TRBJ2-7; D is possibly TRBD1 (5 bases). The germline V gene encodes CDR1 SGHAT and CDR2 FQNNGV. V was trimmed by 1 base and J by 3 bases, leaving 10 bases between them. The CDR3 has 14 amino acids.

J is TRBJ2-3 and V is TRBV7-9, with 11 bases that match TRBD2. This CDR3 comprises 15 residues. In germline, CDR1 is SEHNR, CDR2 FQNEAQ (reference sequence). J was trimmed by 4 bases and V by 4 bases; bases with no gene match: 4. CDR3 sequence: CASSSLTSGADTQYF. The DNA for the CDR3 is TGTGCCAGCAGCTCCCTGACTAGCGGGGCAGATACGCAGTATTTT.

V usage is TRBV29-1 and J usage is TRBJ2-7, with D maybe TRBD2 (5 bases). Germline assignment: CDR1 SQVTM and CDR2 ANQGSEA. V was pared by 1 base and J by 3 bases, with 7 bases between. The CDR3 runs 12 residues. This CDR3 reads CSVEGRDYEQYF. DNA of the CDR3: TGCAGCGTTGAAGGCCGGGACTACGAGCAGTACTTC.

This clone appeared once. This chain connects TRBV2 to TRBJ1-3; D possibly corresponds to TRBD1 (5 bases). The CDR3 is 15 residues long. Germline CDR1 is SNHLY and CDR2 is FYNNEI. Trimming stripped 6 bases from V and 0 bases from J, with 12 bases between. The CDR3 here is CASRGTDDSGNTIYF. CDR3 nucleotide sequence: TGTGCCAGCAGAGGGACCGACGACTCTGGAAACACCATATATTTT.

The chain joins TRBV5-1 to TRBJ2-4; 12 positions match TRBD1. Trimming cost V 0 bases and J 5 bases; bases outside gene matches: 15. In germline, CDR1 is SGHRS, CDR2 YFSETQ. This CDR3 spans 20 amino acids. The CDR3 loop reads CASSLEAGTGGALSQNIQYF. The CDR3 DNA reads TGCGCCAGCAGCTTGGAGGCCGGGACAGGGGGCGCGCTATCCCAAAACATTCAGTACTTC.

This chain uses TRBV27 with TRBJ1-5, with D unclear. The germline gives CDR1 MNHEY, CDR2 SMNVEV (reference sequence). This CDR3 region has 13 residues. Trimming cost V 0 bases and J 2 bases, with 2 bases left between them. The CDR3 sequence is CASSLSGNQPQHF. DNA for the CDR3: TGTGCCAGCAGTTTATCGGGCAATCAGCCCCAGCATTTT.

The chain uses TRBV16 and TRBJ1-3; TRBD1 might be the D (5 bases). The CDR3 covers 14 residues. Trimming took 2 bases from V and 0 from J, leaving 5 bases between them. Germline V gene sequence: CDR1 KGHSY, CDR2 FQNENV. CDR3 loop: CASSQGGSGNTIYF. The CDR3 nucleotides read TGTGCCAGCAGCCAAGGGGGCTCTGGAAACACCATATATTTT.

Written as DNA, the CDR3 is TGTGCCAGCAGCTCACGGGACAGGGGTGGTAGTGAAAAACTGTTTTTT. Translating gives CASSSRDRGGSEKLFF. V usage is TRBV5-6 and J usage is TRBJ1-4; 10 bases are shared with TRBD1. From germline, CDR1 is SGHDT and CDR2 YYEEEE. The junction had 9 bases not matched to a gene; V was cut back by 3 bases and J by 7 bases. The CDR3 loop spans 16 amino acids.

The rearrangement uses TRBV7-8 and TRBJ1-2; D unclear. With 5 bases removed from V and 5 bases from J, the gap between germline ends came to 12 bases. CDR1 is SGHVS and CDR2 is FQNEAQ in the germline V gene. The CDR3 contains 13 residues. CDR3: CASSPPSIYGYTF. The DNA of the CDR3 is TGTGCCAGCAGCCCCCCCTCTATTTATGGCTACACCTTC.

The V and J genes are TRBV7-6 and TRBJ2-3; D is uncertain. The CDR3 is 16 amino acids. Germline V gene data show CDR1 as SGHVS and CDR2 as FNYEAQ. Between the trimmed V and J ends, which lost 2 bases and 6 bases, there was a span of 18 bases. Here the CDR3 reads CASSLIERSNGDTQYF. In DNA, the CDR3 is TGTGCCAGCAGCTTAATAGAGCGATCAAACGGTGATACGCAGTATTTT.

This clone was picked up one time. The chain recombines TRBV5-4 with TRBJ2-7; D tentatively reads TRBD1 or TRBD2 (5 bases each). Between the trimmed V and J ends, which lost 4 bases and 4 bases, there was a span of 15 bases. In germline, CDR1 is SGHNT, CDR2 YYREEE (reference sequence). The CDR3 has 14 residues. CDR3 sequence: CASSHWGGTYEQYF. The DNA of the CDR3 is TGTGCCAGCAGCCACTGGGGTGGGACGTACGAGCAGTACTTC. The variable domain in full, with the rest retrieved from reference TRBV5-4 and TRBJ2-7, is ETGVTQSPTHLIKTRGQQVTLRCSSQSGHNTVSWYQQALGQGPQFIFQYYREEENGRGNFPPRFSGLQFPNYSSELNVNALELDDSALYLCASSHWGGTYEQYFGPGTRLTVT.

The genes are TRBV10-1 and TRBJ2-1; D gene uncertain. CDR3 length: 12 amino acids. Per germline, CDR1 WNHNN and CDR2 SYGVQD (reference sequence). With 0 bases removed from V and 8 bases from J, the gap between germline ends came to 5 bases. CDR3 protein: CASSESVDEQFF. DNA for the CDR3: TGCGCCAGCAGTGAGTCAGTCGATGAGCAGTTCTTC.

V is TRBV9 and J is TRBJ1-2; D is undetermined. The germline V and J ends were trimmed by 5 bases and 5 bases, with 4 bases remaining between them. CDR1 and CDR2 (germline): SGDLS, YYNGEE. This CDR3 has 10 residues. The DNA of the CDR3 is TGTGCCAGCAGTGAATATGGCTACACCTTC. Residues: CASSEYGYTF.